This T cell receptor beta chain was obtained from a study of cytomegalovirus exposure and HLA in healthy donors. Points from the study as a whole: A later analysis, which compared TCR beta chains of equal frequency, found the HLA-associated ones more clonally expanded. Researchers counted around 180 TCR beta chains as cytomegalovirus-associated.

Trimming pared 2 bases from V and 8 bases from J, leaving 16 bases between. Germline-derived CDR1 and CDR2 are SGHKS and YYEKEE (reference sequence). CDR3 length: 14 amino acids. PCR used 60 Vbeta primers and 13 Jbeta primers. This table comes from immunoSEQ multiplex PCR, and its TCRdb copy is limited to in-frame clones, with some not included. The sample includes under 90,000 clones. Notes on this clone: Its specificity is not known.

The receptor comes from a female donor in good health and CMV-seropositive. Sequences were obtained from PBMCs. The rearrangement links TRBV5-5 to TRBJ1-1, with D possibly matching TRBD1 (6 bases). CDR3 sequence reads: CASSFRQAQLEAFF. The CDR3 nucleotides are TGTGCCAGCAGCTTCCGACAGGCCCAGCTCGAAGCTTTCTTT.